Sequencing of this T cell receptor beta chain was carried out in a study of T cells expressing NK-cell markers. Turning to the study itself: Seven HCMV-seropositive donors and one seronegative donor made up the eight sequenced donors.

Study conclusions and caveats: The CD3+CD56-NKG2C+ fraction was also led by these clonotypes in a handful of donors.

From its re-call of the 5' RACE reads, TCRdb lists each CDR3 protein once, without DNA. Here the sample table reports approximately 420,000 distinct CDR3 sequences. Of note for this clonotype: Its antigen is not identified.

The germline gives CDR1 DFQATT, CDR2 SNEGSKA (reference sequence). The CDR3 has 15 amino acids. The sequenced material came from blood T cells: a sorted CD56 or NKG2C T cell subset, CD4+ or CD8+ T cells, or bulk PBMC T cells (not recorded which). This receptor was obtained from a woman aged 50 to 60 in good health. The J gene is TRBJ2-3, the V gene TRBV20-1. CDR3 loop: CSARDSRLAADTQYF.